This entry is about one TCR beta chain. Antigen specificity is unknown. This record belongs to a study of cytomegalovirus exposure and HLA in healthy donors. Notes on the study in general: Reports indicated that the classifier achieved high specificity and sensitivity in diagnosing cytomegalovirus status. Later work found most CMV-associated TCR beta chains apparently HLA-restricted.

Primers: 60 Vbeta forward and 13 Jbeta reverse. Here immunoSEQ multiplex PCR was the method, and the copy in TCRdb shows in-frame clones only, minus some. The sample lists about 280,000 clones, approximately 90% occurring once. Nominal health characterized the donors when sampled, though unrecorded immune exposures were likely. The sequencing sample was made of PBMCs. The TCR originated in a woman younger than 30 in good health and CMV-seronegative.

In DNA, the CDR3 is TGTGCCAGCAGCGAACGGGTCGGCTACAATGAGCAGTTCTTC. Amino acid sequence: CASSERVGYNEQFF. The J gene is TRBJ2-1, the V gene TRBV9; D ambiguous. The germline V gene has CDR1 SGDLS and CDR2 YYNGEE. Trimming removed 3 bases at V and 3 bases at J, with 10 bases between. This CDR3 has 14 amino acids.